The T cell receptor beta chain under discussion was sequenced for a study of CD8+ T cells in alopecia areata. Study-wide results and caveats: Normal-skin resident alphabeta T cells also appear among scalp sample sequences. Lesional scalp, notably in alopecia totalis/universalis, had clonality above that of normal scalp.

RNA extraction and reverse transcription yielded cDNA as sequencing template. Sequencing used immunoSEQ multiplex PCR; TCRdb keeps in-frame clones, though not all of them. The table has about 120,000 clones, 55% to 80% seen once; the top ten hold around 2.7%. It was from PBMCs that CD4+ and CD8+ T cells were sorted. The CDR3 is 12 amino acids. V was clipped by 4 bases and J by 3 bases, with 10 bases between them. The germline CDR1 and CDR2 sequences are GTSNPN and SVGIG (reference sequence). As to this clone: Its antigen is not known.

The specimen sequenced was CD4+ T cells sorted from blood. The receptor was derived from a human donor in good health. J is TRBJ2-7 and V is TRBV30; D not resolved. CDR3 in amino acids: CAWKLGVYEQYF. For the CDR3, the DNA is TGTGCCTGGAAGTTAGGAGTCTACGAGCAGTACTTC. Drawing the rest from reference TRBV30 and TRBJ2-7, the complete variable domain is SQTIHQWPATLVQPVGSPLSLECTVEGTSNPNLYWYRQAAGRGLQLLFYSVGIGQISSEVPQNLSASRPQDRQFILSSKKLLLSDSGFYLCAWKLGVYEQYFGPGTRLTVT.